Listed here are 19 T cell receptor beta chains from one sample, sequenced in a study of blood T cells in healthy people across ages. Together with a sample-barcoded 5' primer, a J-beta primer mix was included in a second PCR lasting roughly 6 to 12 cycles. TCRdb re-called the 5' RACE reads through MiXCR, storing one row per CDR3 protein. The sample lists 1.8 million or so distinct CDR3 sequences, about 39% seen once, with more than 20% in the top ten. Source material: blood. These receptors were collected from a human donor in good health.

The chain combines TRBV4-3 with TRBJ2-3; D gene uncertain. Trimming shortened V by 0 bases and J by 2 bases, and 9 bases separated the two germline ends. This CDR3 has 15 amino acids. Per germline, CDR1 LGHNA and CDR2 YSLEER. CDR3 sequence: CASSQDVSNTDTQYF. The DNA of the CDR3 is TGCGCCAGCAGCCAAGATGTGTCGAACACAGATACGCAGTATTTT.

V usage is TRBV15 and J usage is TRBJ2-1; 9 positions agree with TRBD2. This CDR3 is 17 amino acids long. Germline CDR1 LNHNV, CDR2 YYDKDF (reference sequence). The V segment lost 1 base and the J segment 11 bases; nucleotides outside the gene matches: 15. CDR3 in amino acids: CATSRGVTGTSKWKQFF. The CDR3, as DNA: TGTGCCACCAGCAGAGGGGTAACTGGGACTAGCAAATGGAAGCAGTTCTTC.

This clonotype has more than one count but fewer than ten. CDR3 residues: CASSLGGLEGAGTQYF. The CDR3 bases are TGTGCCAGCAGCTTAGGGGGACTGGAGGGCGCGGGAACCCAGTACTTC. This chain connects TRBV7-8 to TRBJ2-7; a possible D gene is TRBD2 (6 bases). The V and J ends lost 1 base and 10 bases respectively, with 23 bases between them. In germline, CDR1 is SGHVS, CDR2 FQNEAQ. The CDR3 is made up of 16 amino acids.

This CDR3 reads CATSSSSGTRTGETQYF. The CDR3, as DNA: TGTGCCACCAGTTCGTCATCCGGGACAAGGACGGGAGAGACCCAGTACTTC. The rearrangement joins TRBV24-1 to TRBJ2-7; a weak D match, TRBD1 (6 bases). Judging by the DNA end, TRBJ2-5 fits better; the J call may be wrong. From germline, CDR1 is KGHDR and CDR2 SFDVKD. The CDR3 runs to 17 residues.

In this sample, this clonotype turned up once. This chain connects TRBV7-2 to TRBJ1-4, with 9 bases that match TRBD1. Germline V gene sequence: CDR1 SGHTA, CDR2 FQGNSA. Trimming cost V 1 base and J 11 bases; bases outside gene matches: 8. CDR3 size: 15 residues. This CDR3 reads CASSLDRGPEVKLFF. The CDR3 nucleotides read TGTGCCAGCAGCTTAGACAGGGGGCCCGAGGTGAAACTGTTTTTT.

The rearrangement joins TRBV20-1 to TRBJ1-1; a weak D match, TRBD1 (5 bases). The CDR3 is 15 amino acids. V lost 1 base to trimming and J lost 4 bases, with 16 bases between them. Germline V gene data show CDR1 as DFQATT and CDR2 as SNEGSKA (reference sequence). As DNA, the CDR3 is TGCAGTGCTAGAGTCGCCAGGGTGGTGGGCACTGAAGCTTTCTTT. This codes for CSARVARVVGTEAFF.

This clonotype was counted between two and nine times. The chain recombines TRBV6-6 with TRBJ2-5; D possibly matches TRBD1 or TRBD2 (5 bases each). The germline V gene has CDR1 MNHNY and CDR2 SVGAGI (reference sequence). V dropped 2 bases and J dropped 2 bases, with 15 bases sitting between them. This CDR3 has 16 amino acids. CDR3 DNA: TGTGCCAGCAGTTACCCTTTATTGGGGGATCAAGAGACCCAGTACTTC. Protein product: CASSYPLLGDQETQYF.

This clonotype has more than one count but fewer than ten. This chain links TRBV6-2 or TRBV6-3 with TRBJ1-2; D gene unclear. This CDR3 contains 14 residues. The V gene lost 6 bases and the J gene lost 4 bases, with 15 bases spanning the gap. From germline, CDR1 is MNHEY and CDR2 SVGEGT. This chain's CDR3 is CASSNYSAPYGYTF. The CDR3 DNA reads TGTGCCAGCAGCAACTACTCTGCCCCCTATGGCTACACCTTC.

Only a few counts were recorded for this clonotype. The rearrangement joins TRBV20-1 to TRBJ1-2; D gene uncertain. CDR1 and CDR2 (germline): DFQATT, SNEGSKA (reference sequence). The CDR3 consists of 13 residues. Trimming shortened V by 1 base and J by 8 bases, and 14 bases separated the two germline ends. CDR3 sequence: CSARVSEIEGYTF. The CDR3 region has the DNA TGCAGTGCTAGAGTCAGCGAGATCGAGGGCTACACCTTC.

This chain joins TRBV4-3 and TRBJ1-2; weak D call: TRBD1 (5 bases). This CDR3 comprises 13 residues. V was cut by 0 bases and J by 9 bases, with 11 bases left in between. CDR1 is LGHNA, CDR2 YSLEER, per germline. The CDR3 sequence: CASSQDRQGSYTF. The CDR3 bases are TGCGCCAGCAGCCAAGACCGGCAGGGAAGCTACACCTTC.

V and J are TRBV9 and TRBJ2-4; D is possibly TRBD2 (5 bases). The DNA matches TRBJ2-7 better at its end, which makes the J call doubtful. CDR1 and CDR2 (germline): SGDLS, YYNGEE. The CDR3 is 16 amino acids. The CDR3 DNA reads TGTGCCAGCAGCGTAGGAACGGGATCCTTCTCCTACGAGCAGTACTTC. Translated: CASSVGTGSFSYEQYF.

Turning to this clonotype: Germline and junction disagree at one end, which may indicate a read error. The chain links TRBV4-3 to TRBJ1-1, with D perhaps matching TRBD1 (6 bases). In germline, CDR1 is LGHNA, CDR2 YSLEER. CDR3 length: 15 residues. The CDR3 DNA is TGCGCCAGCAGCCAAGAATCACCAGGGGTCACTGATGCTTTCTTT. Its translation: CASSQESPGVTDAFF.

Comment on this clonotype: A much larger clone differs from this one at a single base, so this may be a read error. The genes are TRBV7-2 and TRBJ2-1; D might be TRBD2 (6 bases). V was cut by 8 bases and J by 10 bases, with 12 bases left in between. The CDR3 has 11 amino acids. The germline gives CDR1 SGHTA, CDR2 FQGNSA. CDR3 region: CASGYGGEQFF. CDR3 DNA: TGTGCCAGCGGCTACGGAGGGGAGCAGTTCTTC.

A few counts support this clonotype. In DNA, the CDR3 is TGCGCCAGCAGGAAAACCGGGGACGCAGATACGCAGTATTTT. This encodes CASRKTGDADTQYF. The rearrangement uses TRBV5-1 and TRBJ2-3, with D possibly called TRBD1 or TRBD2 (5 bases each). V was shortened by 5 bases and J by 4 bases, with 14 bases between the two germline ends. Germline values: CDR1 SGHRS, CDR2 YFSETQ. The CDR3 covers 14 residues. Full variable domain (outside the CDR3, taken from reference TRBV5-1 and TRBJ2-3): KAGVTQTPRYLIKTRGQQVTLSCSPISGHRSVSWYQQTPGQGLQFLFEYFSETQRNKGNFPGRFSGRQFSNSRSEMNVSTLELGDSALYLCASRKTGDADTQYFGPGTRLTVL.

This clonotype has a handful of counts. The CDR3 region has the DNA TGTGCCAGCAGTTTCCGACAGGGGGAGATATATATGGCTTTCTTT. Its translation is CASSFRQGEIYMAFF. This rearrangement joins TRBV27 to TRBJ1-1; 9 bases are a match to TRBD1. The CDR3 totals 15 residues. In germline, CDR1 is MNHEY, CDR2 SMNVEV (reference sequence). V lost 3 bases to trimming and J lost 11 bases; unmatched junction nucleotides: 13.

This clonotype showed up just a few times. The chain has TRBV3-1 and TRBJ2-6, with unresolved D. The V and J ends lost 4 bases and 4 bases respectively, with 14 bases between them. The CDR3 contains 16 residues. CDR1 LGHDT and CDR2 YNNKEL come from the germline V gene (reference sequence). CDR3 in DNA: TGTGCCAGCAGCCCTCGTGGCACATCAGGGGCCAACGTCCTGACTTTC. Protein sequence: CASSPRGTSGANVLTF.

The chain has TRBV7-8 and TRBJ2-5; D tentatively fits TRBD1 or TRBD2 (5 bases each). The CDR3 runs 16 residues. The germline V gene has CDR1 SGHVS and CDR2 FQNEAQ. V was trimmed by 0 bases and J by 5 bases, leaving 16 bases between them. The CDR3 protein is CASSLAPRDVAETQYF. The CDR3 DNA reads TGTGCCAGCAGCTTAGCGCCCAGGGACGTAGCGGAGACCCAGTACTTC.

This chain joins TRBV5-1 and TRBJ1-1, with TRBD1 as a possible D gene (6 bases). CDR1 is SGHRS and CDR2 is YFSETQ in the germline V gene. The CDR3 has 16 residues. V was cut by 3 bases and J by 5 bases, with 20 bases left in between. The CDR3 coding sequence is TGCGCCAGCAGCTGGGGGGACATCAGGGGAGGTACTGAAGCTTTCTTT. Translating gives CASSWGDIRGGTEAFF.

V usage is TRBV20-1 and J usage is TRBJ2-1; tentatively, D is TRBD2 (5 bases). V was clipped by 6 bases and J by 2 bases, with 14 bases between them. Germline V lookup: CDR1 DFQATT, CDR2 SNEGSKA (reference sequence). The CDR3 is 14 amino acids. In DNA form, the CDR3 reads TGCAGTGCCAGCTCGGCGGGCCCCTACAATGAGCAGTTCTTC. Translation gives CSASSAGPYNEQFF.